This T cell receptor (beta chain) emerged from a study of blood T cell repertoires in COVID-19. Germline V gene data show CDR1 as SEHNR and CDR2 as FQNEAQ (reference sequence). The CDR3 loop spans 17 amino acids. V was clipped by 1 base and J by 8 bases; unmatched bases: 13. The method was immunoSEQ multiplex PCR; TCRdb's version includes in-frame clones alone and lacks a portion of them. Here the sample spans about 300,000 clones, approximately 86% being singletons. The receptor's source is a man aged 18 to 29 with active or convalescent COVID-19. Source material: peripheral blood. This chain connects TRBV7-9 to TRBJ2-1; 8 bases are a match to TRBD2. The CDR3 spells CASSLGPSGGFLDEQFF. DNA for the CDR3: TGTGCCAGCAGCTTAGGGCCCAGCGGGGGCTTTCTGGATGAGCAGTTCTTC.